This T cell receptor (beta chain) was captured by sequencing in a study of T-cell memory formation after mild COVID-19. Study-wide results and caveats: Clones contracting across day 15 to 85 had a balanced CD4/CD8 profile; later expanding clones leaned CD4+. Whether day 37 second-wave clones are SARS-CoV-2-specific was not confirmed.

It was 5'RACE with constant-segment primers that produced the TCR alpha and TCR beta cDNA libraries, which carried sample barcodes and UMIs. TCRdb redid the calling of the 5' RACE reads with MiXCR, one entry per CDR3 protein. Of fewer than 200,000 distinct CDR3 sequences in the sample, about an eighth were seen once. There are a few counts of this clonotype. Its antigen remains unknown. V dropped 5 bases and J dropped 0 bases, with 16 bases sitting between them. The CDR3 runs 17 residues. Germline CDR1 and CDR2: SEHNR and FQNEAQ (reference sequence). The TCR comes from a man aged 18 to 29 who had mild COVID-19 (a few samples of this study predate the infection). Cell type and time point are not known. This chain uses TRBV7-9 with TRBJ2-2, with D perhaps matching TRBD1 (6 bases). The sequencing sample was made of PBMCs or a T cell subset sorted from them (not recorded which). Here the CDR3 reads CASSELQGSPNTGELFF. CDR3 in DNA: TGTGCCAGCAGCGAACTACAGGGATCCCCGAACACCGGGGAGCTGTTTTTT.